The 13 T cell receptor beta chains in this list originate from one sample, sequenced in a study of T cell clonotyping in hematopoietic cell transplantation. This table comes from immunoSEQ multiplex PCR, and its TCRdb copy is limited to in-frame clones, with some not included. The sample has around 11,000 clones, around 90% seen once. The sequenced sample was PBMCs, obtained 180 days after allogeneic stem cell transplant. These receptors were obtained from a male patient aged 60 to 75 who had an allogeneic stem cell transplant from an unrelated donor, so the T cells may come from the graft donor. Some clones in this sample may be carry-over from other donors' samples.

The V and J genes are TRBV29-1 and TRBJ1-1, with 7 nucleotides matching TRBD1. There are 14 residues in the CDR3. V was pared by 8 bases and J by 0 bases, with 9 bases of the junction left unmatched. Per germline, CDR1 SQVTM and CDR2 ANQGSEA. CDR3 sequence reads: CSISRGGVNTEAFF. The CDR3 coding sequence is TGCAGCATAAGCAGGGGGGGAGTGAACACTGAAGCTTTCTTT.

This rearrangement joins TRBV5-1 to TRBJ1-2; 10 bases are a match to TRBD1. There are 16 residues in the CDR3. Losses at the gene ends were 4 bases for V and 8 bases for J; bases not matched to a gene: 14. The germline gives CDR1 SGHRS, CDR2 YFSETQ. The CDR3 nucleotides read TGCGCCAGCAGCCAGGGACAGGGGAATTTAGGCGGGGGCTACACCTTC. Translated, it gives CASSQGQGNLGGGYTF. Full variable domain (remainder filled in from reference TRBV5-1 and TRBJ1-2): KAGVTQTPRYLIKTRGQQVTLSCSPISGHRSVSWYQQTPGQGLQFLFEYFSETQRNKGNFPGRFSGRQFSNSRSEMNVSTLELGDSALYLCASSQGQGNLGGGYTFGSGTRLTVV.

The chain employs TRBV11-2 and TRBJ2-7; the match to TRBD2 covers 8 bases. V shed 5 bases and J 0 bases; nucleotides not matched to a gene: 9. Germline CDR1 SGHAT, CDR2 FQNNGV. The CDR3 contains 16 residues. The DNA of the CDR3 is TGTGCCAGCAGCACCTCGGGGGGGGCCAGCTCCTACGAGCAGTACTTC. The encoded protein is CASSTSGGASSYEQYF.

V gene TRBV11-2 combines with J gene TRBJ2-5; D perhaps matches TRBD1 (5 bases). The V gene's germline CDR1 is SGHAT and CDR2 FQNNGV. Trimming took off 4 bases at V and 0 bases at J, with 12 bases between the two ends. CDR3 length: 15 amino acids. CDR3 sequence: CASSSLRGYQETQYF. CDR3 DNA: TGTGCCAGCAGCTCATTAAGGGGTTACCAAGAGACCCAGTACTTC.

The chain has TRBV9 and TRBJ2-7, with D maybe TRBD1 (6 bases). Trimming took 4 bases from V and 2 from J, leaving 16 bases between them. This CDR3 contains 15 residues. The germline V gene encodes CDR1 SGDLS and CDR2 YYNGEE. The CDR3 spells CASSLRPGETYEQYF. The CDR3, as DNA: TGTGCCAGCAGCCTGAGGCCAGGGGAGACCTACGAGCAGTACTTC.

J is TRBJ1-1 and V is TRBV6-6, with D hard to call. Germline CDR1 is MNHNY and CDR2 is SVGAGI (reference sequence). The CDR3 is 13 amino acids. Trimming removed 0 bases from V and 8 bases from J, with 10 bases in between. The CDR3 region is CASSYSEQTEAFF. The CDR3 region has the DNA TGTGCCAGCAGTTACTCCGAACAGACAGAAGCTTTCTTT.

The gene calls are TRBV7-2 and TRBJ2-7; D might be TRBD2 (5 bases). V gave up 2 bases and J gave up 2 bases, with 13 bases separating them. Germline-derived CDR1 and CDR2 are SGHTA and FQGNSA. CDR3 length equals 15 residues. The CDR3 coding sequence is TGTGCCAGCAGCTTAAGGAGCGGCCAACCCTACGAGCAGTACTTC. Protein: CASSLRSGQPYEQYF.

The chain couples TRBV27 to TRBJ1-1; D gene unclear. CDR1 is MNHEY and CDR2 is SMNVEV in the germline V gene (reference sequence). V dropped 0 bases and J dropped 1 base, with 15 bases sitting between them. CDR3 length: 17 residues. CDR3 amino acids: CASSLSLRQSANTEAFF. In DNA form, the CDR3 reads TGTGCCAGCAGTTTATCCCTCCGGCAGTCGGCGAACACTGAAGCTTTCTTT.

The J gene is TRBJ1-2, the V gene TRBV27, with no clear D. From germline, CDR1 is MNHEY and CDR2 SMNVEV (reference sequence). The germline V and J ends were trimmed by 1 base and 6 bases, with 15 bases remaining between them. CDR3 length: 15 residues. The CDR3 protein is CASSLYGGGRDGYTF. CDR3 DNA: TGTGCCAGCAGTTTATATGGTGGAGGGAGGGATGGCTACACCTTC.

This clone has just a few counts. The gene calls are TRBV4-2 and TRBJ1-2, with TRBD1 identical over 7 bases. CDR3 length: 16 amino acids. CDR1 and CDR2 (germline): LGHNA, YNFKEQ. V lost 2 bases and J lost 8; bases outside the gene matches: 14. CDR3 sequence (DNA): TGTGCCAGCAGCCAAAGACCCCTCCGGACAGGTGGGGGCTACACCTTC. This gives the protein CASSQRPLRTGGGYTF.

The gene calls are TRBV7-8 and TRBJ1-5; TRBD1 is a possible D gene (6 bases). Germline CDR1 is SGHVS and CDR2 is FQNEAQ. CDR3 size: 15 residues. The V gene lost 2 bases and the J gene lost 7 bases, with 15 bases spanning the gap. The CDR3 reads CASSLSRGAGQPQHF. For the CDR3, the DNA is TGTGCCAGCAGCTTATCCCGGGGGGCAGGACAGCCCCAGCATTTT.

This clone appeared once. The chain uses TRBV6-5 and TRBJ1-6; D not resolved. The germline V gene has CDR1 MNHEY and CDR2 SVGAGI. The ends were cut back, 7 bases at V and 7 bases at J, with 14 bases in the middle. This CDR3 has 14 amino acids. The CDR3 DNA reads as TGTGCCAGCAACCTCGGACGGAACAATTCACCCCTCCACTTT. It codes for CASNLGRNNSPLHF.

The V call is TRBV19, the J call TRBJ2-2; 8 bases agree with TRBD1. The CDR3 length is 15 residues. Germline loops: CDR1 LNHDA, CDR2 SQIVND (reference sequence). V was pared by 6 bases and J by 0 bases, with 3 bases of the junction left unmatched. In nucleotides, the CDR3 is TGTGCCAGTAGGATGACAGGGGCGAACACCGGGGAGCTGTTTTTT. This codes for CASRMTGANTGELFF.